This T cell receptor (beta chain) was captured by sequencing in a study of T cell clones after liver transplantation. About the study: Post-transplant blood was tracked for graft-donor-reactive T cell clones identified in a pre-transplant mixed lymphocyte reaction.

As to this clone: Its target is not known.

Study-wide points: Post-transplant time points were not standardized, so conclusions are preliminary. Rather than being deleted, graft donor-reactive T cells may have moved into the graft.

The repertoire was sequenced with immunoSEQ multiplex PCR; TCRdb's copy has only in-frame clones and lacks some. The sample gives 55,000 or so clones, about 64% of which show up once; over 12% is in the top ten. The V gene lost 1 base and the J gene lost 2 bases, with 8 bases spanning the gap. The V gene's germline CDR1 is SEHNR and CDR2 FQNEAQ (reference sequence). The CDR3 consists of 14 residues. This material consisted of CD4+ T cells from blood, taken before liver transplant. The receptor was isolated from a human donor who received a liver transplant. The chain uses TRBV7-9 and TRBJ1-2; unclear D gene. The CDR3 is CASSLDRPNYGYTF. Written as DNA, the CDR3 is TGTGCCAGCAGCTTAGACAGACCCAACTATGGCTACACCTTC.